Sequencing of this TCR beta chain was carried out in a study of T-cell reconstitution after alpha-beta-depleted transplantation in children. This clonotype was observed at least ten times. What it recognizes is unknown. One end of the junction fails to match germline, which may point to a read error. Broader study findings: By one year post-transplant, T-cell counts and diversity largely arose from T cells that were newly produced. The origin of high day-60 TCRbeta diversity in some patients lay in surviving recipient T cells and thymic progenitors.

Per germline, CDR1 LGHDT and CDR2 YNNKEL (reference sequence). This CDR3 spans 13 amino acids. This sample's TCRbeta library carried unique molecular identifier barcodes. MiXCR was run by TCRdb on the PCR reads, yielding one entry per CDR3 protein. The sample lists a few hundred thousand distinct CDR3 sequences; approximately 7% were seen once. This TCR was recovered from a boy younger than 10 with acute lymphoblastic leukemia, due to receive a stem cell transplant. The specimen comprised PBMCs, sampled before TCRalphabeta/CD19-depleted stem cell transplant. The rearrangement uses TRBV3-1 and TRBJ2-5; D assignment may be TRBD1 or TRBD2 (5 bases each). CDR3 protein: CASSQRDHETQYF. For the CDR3, the DNA is TGTGCCAGCAGCCAAAGGGACCATGAGACCCAGTACTTC.